Below, 9 T cell receptor beta chains from the same sample are listed, as sequenced in a study of monozygotic twins with inflammatory bowel disease. TCRdb re-called the 5' RACE reads and shows each CDR3 protein once, DNA omitted. The sample table sets out nearly 450,000 distinct CDR3 sequences. Sequencing was done on a sample of blood. The receptors were sampled from a human donor with ulcerative colitis or Crohn's disease, or a healthy co-twin of an affected twin (not recorded which).

V gene TRBV28 combines with J gene TRBJ2-2. The germline V gene encodes CDR1 MDHEN and CDR2 SYDVKM. The CDR3 has 12 amino acids. CDR3 sequence reads: CASSSDTGELFF.

The J gene is TRBJ1-5, the V gene TRBV15. CDR1 and CDR2 (germline): LNHNV, YYDKDF (reference sequence). The CDR3 is 13 residues long. The CDR3 here is CATSREINQPQHF.

The chain is built from TRBV5-5 and TRBJ1-2; there is no DNA to check the TCRdb D call of TRBD1. This CDR3 comprises 19 residues. Germline loops: CDR1 SGHKS, CDR2 YYEKEE (reference sequence). CDR3 residues: CASTWETGKGEGTWYGYTF. Variable domain in full (rest from reference TRBV5-5 and TRBJ1-2): DAGVTQSPTHLIKTRGQQVTLRCSPISGHKSVSWYQQVLGQGPQFIFQYYEKEERGRGNFPDRFSARQFPNYSSELNVNALLLGDSALYLCASTWETGKGEGTWYGYTFGSGTRLTVV.

This CDR3 is CASRSTGTVPYGYTF. J is TRBJ1-2 and V is TRBV7-2; TCRdb's D call, TRBD1, is unchecked because there is no DNA. The CDR3 is 15 residues long. In germline, CDR1 is SGHTA, CDR2 FQGNSA.

The chain links TRBV7-9 to TRBJ1-4. Germline V gene sequence: CDR1 SEHNR, CDR2 FQNEAQ (reference sequence). The CDR3 runs 13 residues. The chain's CDR3 is CASSLAAVEKLFF.

The chain links TRBV5-1 to TRBJ1-1. The CDR3 is 15 residues long. CDR1 is SGHRS and CDR2 is YFSETQ in the germline V gene. CDR3 protein: CASSLGLEVVPEAFF.

The genes are TRBV19 and TRBJ1-4; the TCRdb call, TRBD1, lacks DNA for checking. The length of the CDR3 is 15 residues. Germline-derived CDR1 and CDR2 are LNHDA and SQIVND (reference sequence). The CDR3 sequence is CASSPQGRRNEKLFF.

This sequence joins TRBV3-1 and TRBJ2-7; checking the TCRdb D call of TRBD2 is not possible without DNA. This CDR3 spans 15 amino acids. Germline V CDR1 and CDR2: LGHDT, YNNKEL (reference sequence). The CDR3 sequence: CASSQGRLATYEQYF.

The chain links TRBV4-2 to TRBJ2-2; TCRdb calls TRBD1, which cannot be checked without DNA. This CDR3 comprises 15 residues. The germline V gene encodes CDR1 LGHNA and CDR2 YNFKEQ. CDR3 in amino acids: CASSQEGQGTGELFF.